This T cell receptor (beta chain) appears in the sequencing data of a study of blood T cell repertoires in COVID-19. Study-wide context: T cells, B-cell-depleted T cells, or PBMCs supplied cDNA or gDNA.

V dropped 6 bases and J dropped 1 base, with 8 bases sitting between them. CDR1 and CDR2 (germline): LNHDA, SQIVND (reference sequence). The CDR3 runs 13 residues. In the original workflow: Amplification of reference gene primers was used by the study to estimate nucleated cell counts. Clones were read by immunoSEQ multiplex PCR, and TCRdb kept only the in-frame ones, dropping some. V and J calls and clone size come straight from that table; D and trimming were deduced from the DNA. The table records over 150,000 clones, 83% of them present only once. The chain couples TRBV19 to TRBJ2-3, with no clear D. The clonotype comes from a woman aged 70-85 years who had recovered from COVID-19. Sequencing used peripheral blood. CDR3 nucleotide sequence: TGTGCCAGTAGCCTCTCCCGCACAGATACGCAGTATTTT. Protein product: CASSLSRTDTQYF.